The 27 T cell receptor beta chains listed next were all sequenced from one sample in a study of technical replicates of blood from a handful of donors. Produced via immunoSEQ multiplex PCR; TCRdb's table is partial and in-frame only. Of about 83,000 clones detected, about 91% appear once; the ten largest clones hold approximately 0.25%. Input material: T cells isolated from PBMCs. Receptors originate from a human donor in good health.

V is TRBV6-6 and J is TRBJ2-7; 15 positions match TRBD2. From germline, CDR1 is MNHNY and CDR2 SVGAGI (reference sequence). The length of the CDR3 is 15 residues. V lost 5 bases, J lost 3 bases, and 2 bases stayed unmatched. CDR3 region: CASSEGLAGGYEQYF. In nucleotides, the CDR3 is TGTGCCAGCAGTGAGGGACTAGCGGGGGGCTACGAGCAGTACTTC.

This chain connects TRBV5-4 to TRBJ2-3; D is perhaps TRBD2 (6 bases). The CDR3 covers 16 residues. In germline, CDR1 is SGHNT, CDR2 YYREEE (reference sequence). The V end was cut by 0 bases, the J end by 2 bases, with 13 bases between. CDR3 in amino acids: CASSLAVGLYTDTQYF. The CDR3 bases are TGTGCCAGCAGCTTGGCGGTGGGACTTTACACAGATACGCAGTATTTT.

The chain carries TRBV15 and TRBJ1-2, with D possibly TRBD1 on 6 matching bases. This CDR3 is built from 15 residues. Germline lookup yields CDR1 LNHNV and CDR2 YYDKDF (reference sequence). Trimming took off 0 bases at V and 5 bases at J, with 13 bases between the two ends. The CDR3 DNA is TGTGCCACCAGCAGAGAGCCAGGGGCCCCTTATGGCTACACCTTC. Its protein is CATSREPGAPYGYTF.

The genes are TRBV14 and TRBJ2-7; 7 bases are a match to TRBD1. The J segment lost 2 bases and the V segment lost 2 bases, leaving 3 bases of the junction unmatched. The germline gives CDR1 SGHDN, CDR2 FVKESK. The CDR3 sequence is 14 residues long. The CDR3 spells CASSQNRGTYEQYF. For the CDR3, the DNA is TGTGCCAGCAGCCAAAACAGGGGTACCTACGAGCAGTACTTC. Looking up the rest from reference TRBV14 and TRBJ2-7 gives the full variable domain: EAGVTQFPSHSVIEKGQTVTLRCDPISGHDNLYWYRRVMGKEIKFLLHFVKESKQDESGMPNNRFLAERTGGTYSTLKVQPAELEDSGVYFCASSQNRGTYEQYFGPGTRLTVT.

This clone occurred once. This chain connects TRBV19 to TRBJ2-7; 8 nucleotides align to TRBD2. The trim removed 2 bases at V and 3 bases at J, leaving 0 bases unmatched. This CDR3 spans 13 amino acids. Germline V CDR1 and CDR2: LNHDA, SQIVND (reference sequence). The CDR3 nucleotides are TGTGCCAGTAGTATACTAGCGGGCTACGAGCAGTACTTC. It yields the protein CASSILAGYEQYF.

V is TRBV19 and J is TRBJ2-7; 8 bases map to TRBD1. Germline CDR1 is LNHDA and CDR2 is SQIVND (reference sequence). V was clipped by 3 bases and J by 2 bases; unmatched bases: 0. The CDR3 sequence is 13 residues long. CDR3 protein: CASSMGQAYEQYF. The CDR3 region has the DNA TGTGCCAGTAGTATGGGACAGGCCTACGAGCAGTACTTC.

This clone was picked up one time. V usage is TRBV6-1 and J usage is TRBJ2-3, with a possible D match to TRBD2 (5 bases). The CDR3 extends over 17 amino acids. The ends were cut back, 3 bases at V and 0 bases at J, with 16 bases in the middle. Germline V CDR1 and CDR2: MNHNS, SASEGT. CDR3 region: CASSERVAWTSTDTQYF. In DNA, the CDR3 is TGTGCCAGCAGTGAGCGTGTCGCGTGGACTAGCACAGATACGCAGTATTTT.

The gene calls are TRBV7-3 and TRBJ2-2; 7 bases fit TRBD1. Trimming cost V 5 bases and J 6 bases; bases outside gene matches: 12. CDR3 length equals 16 residues. From germline, CDR1 is SGHTA and CDR2 FQGTGA. The CDR3 DNA sequence: TGTGCCAGCAGCCTGATGGGACAGAGAATCTCCGGGGAGCTGTTTTTT. It codes for CASSLMGQRISGELFF.

The rearrangement uses TRBV4-1 and TRBJ1-1, with 8 nucleotides matching TRBD1. The length of the CDR3 is 16 residues. The germline gives CDR1 MGHRA, CDR2 YSYEKL. V shed 1 base, J shed 0 bases, and the junction held 4 bases outside the gene matches. CDR3 sequence reads: CASSQVSGGMNTEAFF. Written as DNA, the CDR3 is TGCGCCAGCAGCCAAGTTTCAGGGGGCATGAACACTGAAGCTTTCTTT.

The V call is TRBV5-6, the J call TRBJ2-1; perhaps TRBD2 as D (6 bases). This CDR3 is 11 amino acids long. CDR1 is SGHDT and CDR2 is YYEEEE in the germline V gene. Deletions cut 4 bases from V and 7 bases from J, with 6 bases between. CDR3 amino acids: CASSAGNEQFF. The DNA for the CDR3 is TGTGCCAGCAGCGCGGGGAATGAGCAGTTCTTC. Complete variable domain (other parts from reference TRBV5-6 and TRBJ2-1): DAGVTQSPTHLIKTRGQQVTLRCSPKSGHDTVSWYQQALGQGPQFIFQYYEEEERQRGNFPDRFSGHQFPNYSSELNVNALLLGDSALYLCASSAGNEQFFGPGTRLTVL.

The J gene is TRBJ1-5, the V gene TRBV4-1; maybe TRBD1 (6 bases). Germline assignment: CDR1 MGHRA and CDR2 YSYEKL. CDR3 size: 15 residues. V shed 4 bases and J shed 4 bases, with 14 bases lying between them. The CDR3 bases are TGCGCCAGCAGCCTAAGGGCAGGGGTAAATCAGCCCCAGCATTTT. Translation: CASSLRAGVNQPQHF.

The gene calls are TRBV7-9 and TRBJ1-6; 8 bases are shared with TRBD1. This CDR3 spans 16 amino acids. The germline CDR1 and CDR2 sequences are SEHNR and FQNEAQ (reference sequence). Unmatched junction bases numbered 11, after V lost 5 bases and J lost 8 bases. The CDR3 reads CASSDTFGQGDSPLHF. CDR3 bases: TGTGCCAGCAGCGACACGTTTGGACAGGGCGATTCACCCCTCCACTTT.

The rearrangement joins TRBV7-9 to TRBJ2-3; TRBD2 matches 10 bases. Trimming took 11 bases from V and 3 from J; bases not matched to a gene: 17. There are 17 residues in the CDR3. CDR1 and CDR2 from the germline V gene are SEHNR and FQNEAQ (reference sequence). CDR3 loop: CACKRTYQREGTDTQYF. The DNA for the CDR3 is TGTGCCTGTAAAAGGACCTACCAGCGGGAGGGGACAGATACGCAGTATTTT.

V usage is TRBV27 and J usage is TRBJ2-7, with 10 bases aligning to TRBD1. The CDR3 is 14 amino acids. Trimming took 5 bases from V and 3 from J; bases not matched to a gene: 4. CDR1 and CDR2 from the germline V gene are MNHEY and SMNVEV (reference sequence). The CDR3 DNA follows: TGTGCCAGCAGTACCGGGACAGGGGTCTACGAGCAGTACTTC. Translation: CASSTGTGVYEQYF.

The chain combines TRBV29-1 with TRBJ1-2; TRBD1 is a possible D gene (6 bases). V dropped 6 bases and J dropped 4 bases, with 18 bases sitting between them. This CDR3 has 14 residues. Germline V gives CDR1 SQVTM, CDR2 ANQGSEA. CDR3 nucleotide sequence: TGCAGCGTCAGACCGACAGGCGAAACCTATGGCTACACCTTC. Residues: CSVRPTGETYGYTF.

The J gene is TRBJ2-2, the V gene TRBV7-2, with a tentative D call TRBD1 (5 bases). Trimming cost V 4 bases and J 6 bases, with 15 bases left between them. The V gene's germline CDR1 is SGHTA and CDR2 FQGNSA. This CDR3 is built from 15 residues. Here the CDR3 reads CASSWKHKGPGELFF. As DNA, the CDR3 is TGTGCCAGCAGCTGGAAGCATAAGGGGCCCGGGGAGCTGTTTTTT.

The chain carries TRBV30 and TRBJ1-3; TRBD1 matches at 10 bases. The junction had 7 bases not matched to a gene; V was cut back by 3 bases and J by 8 bases. The CDR3 consists of 14 residues. The germline CDR1 and CDR2 sequences are GTSNPN and SVGIG (reference sequence). The CDR3 loop is CAWRRDRGVDTIYF. The CDR3 region has the DNA TGTGCCTGGAGACGGGACAGGGGTGTAGACACCATATATTTT.

This chain links TRBV5-5 with TRBJ2-3; a weak D match, TRBD2 (6 bases). Per germline, CDR1 SGHKS and CDR2 YYEKEE (reference sequence). Trimming took 3 bases from V and 3 from J, leaving 14 bases between them. CDR3 length: 15 residues. The CDR3 DNA is TGTGCCAGCAGCTCTGGAGATAGCGGAACAGATACGCAGTATTTT. This gives the protein CASSSGDSGTDTQYF.

This chain links TRBV7-9 with TRBJ1-2; possible D gene TRBD1, 6 bases. Deletions cut 6 bases from V and 3 bases from J, with 14 bases between. Germline CDR1 is SEHNR and CDR2 is FQNEAQ (reference sequence). This CDR3 has 14 amino acids. The CDR3, as DNA: TGTGCCAGCAGTTCTACAGGGATTTACTATGGCTACACCTTC. Protein: CASSSTGIYYGYTF.

This clone was picked up one time. This chain joins TRBV5-1 and TRBJ1-1; 12 bases fit TRBD1. Germline V gene data show CDR1 as SGHRS and CDR2 as YFSETQ. Losses at the gene ends were 4 bases for V and 3 bases for J; bases not matched to a gene: 7. The CDR3 contains 16 residues. CDR3: CASSGDRGRGDTEAFF. CDR3 DNA: TGCGCCAGCAGCGGGGACAGGGGGCGAGGAGACACTGAAGCTTTCTTT.

J is TRBJ2-1 and V is TRBV5-1; 7 nucleotides agree with TRBD1. This CDR3 contains 14 residues. Germline values: CDR1 SGHRS, CDR2 YFSETQ. V was pared by 3 bases and J by 4 bases, with 4 bases of the junction left unmatched. CDR3 region: CASSSDRVYNEQFF. The CDR3 nucleotides read TGCGCCAGCAGCTCAGACAGGGTTTACAATGAGCAGTTCTTC.

This chain joins TRBV7-3 and TRBJ2-2, with D uncertain. The CDR3 has 12 residues. Between the trimmed V and J ends, which lost 4 bases and 2 bases, there was a span of 2 bases. The germline V gene encodes CDR1 SGHTA and CDR2 FQGTGA. The CDR3 here is CASSSNTGELFF. The CDR3, as DNA: TGTGCCAGCAGCTCAAACACCGGGGAGCTGTTTTTT. Based on the CDR3 plus reference TRBV7-3 and TRBJ2-2, the full variable domain is GAGVSQTPSNKVTEKGKYVELRCDPISGHTALYWYRQSLGQGPEFLIYFQGTGAADDSGLPNDRFFAVRPEGSVSTLKIQRTERGDSAVYLCASSSNTGELFFGEGSRLTVL.

The rearrangement joins TRBV9 to TRBJ1-1; possibly TRBD1 for D (6 bases). The CDR3 covers 14 residues. CDR1 and CDR2 (germline): SGDLS, YYNGEE. V was trimmed by 0 bases and J by 4 bases, leaving 10 bases between them. CDR3 nucleotide sequence: TGTGCCAGCAGCGTAGAATCCAGGGGCACTGAAGCTTTCTTT. Translation gives CASSVESRGTEAFF. Full variable domain (remainder filled in from reference TRBV9 and TRBJ1-1): DSGVTQTPKHLITATGQRVTLRCSPRSGDLSVYWYQQSLDQGLQFLIQYYNGEERAKGNILERFSAQQFPDLHSELNLSSLELGDSALYFCASSVESRGTEAFFGQGTRLTVV.

The DNA of the CDR3 is TGTGCCAGCAGCATTTATCCAACTAATGAAAAACTGTTTTTT. The encoded protein is CASSIYPTNEKLFF. The rearrangement uses TRBV11-2 and TRBJ1-4; D is unresolved. This CDR3 region has 14 residues. Per the germline V gene, CDR1 is SGHAT and CDR2 is FQNNGV. V was shortened by 5 bases and J by 0 bases, with 7 bases between the two germline ends.

This clone was observed a single time. The chain is built from TRBV4-2 and TRBJ2-7; D is uncertain. The germline V gene has CDR1 LGHNA and CDR2 YNFKEQ. This CDR3 is built from 11 residues. V lost 4 bases and J 3 bases, leaving 4 bases between the germline ends. CDR3 amino acids: CASSPGYEQYF. In nucleotides, the CDR3 is TGTGCCAGCAGCCCAGGCTACGAGCAGTACTTC.

This rearrangement joins TRBV7-9 to TRBJ1-1, with D perhaps matching TRBD1 (5 bases). The CDR3 has 13 amino acids. CDR1 and CDR2 from the germline V gene are SEHNR and FQNEAQ (reference sequence). V was pared by 7 bases and J by 7 bases, with 16 bases between. The CDR3 spells CASTQGVYREAFF. The CDR3, as DNA: TGTGCCAGCACCCAAGGGGTCTACCGTGAAGCTTTCTTT.

This chain connects TRBV15 to TRBJ1-3; the D gene is possibly TRBD1 (6 bases). CDR1 LNHNV and CDR2 YYDKDF come from the germline V gene (reference sequence). Trimming left V 1 base short and J 1 base short, with 17 bases between. The CDR3 has 18 residues. The CDR3 coding sequence is TGTGCCACCAGCAGAGGGGTTCGACGGGGGGCTTCTGGAAACACCATATATTTT. Translated: CATSRGVRRGASGNTIYF.